This T cell receptor beta chain is drawn from a study of T-cell memory formation after mild COVID-19. Study results and limitations: Some SARS-CoV-2-responding clones were already detected in memory before infection. Contracting clones localized mainly to CM and EM when CD4+ and mainly to EMRA when CD8+.

Constant-segment primers and 5'RACE yielded cDNA libraries for TCR alpha and TCR beta, each carrying sample barcodes and UMIs. One entry per CDR3 protein results from TCRdb running MiXCR on the 5' RACE reads. The top ten hold approximately 15% of the sample, which has a few hundred thousand distinct CDR3 sequences, 25% to 30% seen once. Concerning this clonotype: Its antigen is not identified.

The sequenced sample was PBMCs or a T cell subset sorted from them (not recorded which). This TCR came from an adult woman who had mild COVID-19 (a few samples of this study predate the infection). Cell type and time point are not known.

The CDR3 region is CASSQGLAPQETQYF. The CDR3 DNA is TGTGCCAGCAGCCAAGGATTAGCCCCCCAAGAGACCCAGTACTTC. The V and J genes are TRBV3-1 and TRBJ2-5; D not certain. In germline, CDR1 is LGHDT, CDR2 YNNKEL (reference sequence). CDR3 length: 15 amino acids. V was shortened by 1 base and J by 1 base, with 10 bases between the two germline ends.